The 7 T cell receptor beta chains presented below share a single source sample, sequenced in a study of blood T cell repertoires in COVID-19. Assay used: immunoSEQ multiplex PCR; TCRdb lists only in-frame clones, some missing. The data show 180,000 or so clones, with roughly 82% seen just once and 11% held by the top ten. Sequencing was done on a sample of PBMCs or T cells enriched from blood (not recorded which). These receptors were obtained from a man aged 50 or older who had recovered from COVID-19.

The chain recombines TRBV5-1 with TRBJ2-2, with TRBD2 matching 9 bases. V lost 7 bases and J lost 4; bases outside the gene matches: 11. Germline loops: CDR1 SGHRS, CDR2 YFSETQ. This CDR3 has 16 amino acids. The CDR3 DNA reads as TGCGCCAGCGTTTCCGGGACTAGCAGTACCACCGGGGAGCTGTTTTTT. This encodes CASVSGTSSTTGELFF.

This chain links TRBV7-9 with TRBJ2-5; D may be TRBD2 (5 bases). Trimming removed 1 base from V and 5 bases from J, with 11 bases in between. Germline CDR1 SEHNR, CDR2 FQNEAQ (reference sequence). The CDR3 spans 14 residues. CDR3 residues: CASSLVSPGETQYF. CDR3 nucleotide sequence: TGTGCCAGCAGCTTAGTTTCGCCGGGGGAGACCCAGTACTTC.

The rearrangement uses TRBV2 and TRBJ1-4, with D hard to call. The CDR3 has 14 amino acids. Per the germline V gene, CDR1 is SNHLY and CDR2 is FYNNEI. The V and J ends lost 3 bases and 6 bases respectively, with 11 bases between them. This chain's CDR3 is CASSDPPRDEKLFF. The CDR3 DNA reads as TGTGCCAGCAGTGACCCCCCGCGGGATGAAAAACTGTTTTTT.

This chain uses TRBV10-1 with TRBJ2-1; the D gene is possibly TRBD2 (5 bases). V dropped 7 bases and J dropped 0 bases, with 13 bases sitting between them. Germline loops: CDR1 WNHNN, CDR2 SYGVQD (reference sequence). The CDR3 contains 15 residues. The CDR3 sequence: CASIFSGSSYNEQFF. DNA for the CDR3: TGCGCCAGCATATTCAGCGGTAGCTCCTACAATGAGCAGTTCTTC.

CDR3 protein: CAWSVPRTGELFF. CDR3 DNA sequence: TGTGCCTGGAGTGTTCCGCGCACCGGGGAGCTGTTTTTT. The chain couples TRBV30 to TRBJ2-2; D remains unclear. Looked up from germline, CDR1 is GTSNPN and CDR2 is SVGIG (reference sequence). This CDR3 region has 13 residues. V lost 0 bases to trimming and J lost 4 bases, with 6 bases between them.

In this sample, this clone turned up once. The chain combines TRBV29-1 with TRBJ1-4, with TRBD1 matching over 7 bases. The CDR3 contains 14 residues. The germline V gene has CDR1 SQVTM and CDR2 ANQGSEA. The V segment lost 4 bases and the J segment 7 bases; nucleotides outside the gene matches: 9. The CDR3 DNA reads as TGCAGCGTTGCAGGGGTGGCAGGGGGTGAAAAACTGTTTTTT. Residues: CSVAGVAGGEKLFF.

The rearrangement uses TRBV14 and TRBJ2-2; 8 nucleotides line up with TRBD2. Germline assignment: CDR1 SGHDN and CDR2 FVKESK. V dropped 4 bases and J dropped 0; count of bases not matched to a gene: 4. This CDR3 spans 16 amino acids. CDR3 region: CASSLVAGTNTGELFF. Written as DNA, the CDR3 is TGTGCCAGCAGCCTTGTAGCGGGGACGAACACCGGGGAGCTGTTTTTT.